This is a list of T cell receptor beta chains from one sample in a study of Ad26.COV2.S vaccination and SARS-CoV-2 variants. Sequencing used immunoSEQ multiplex PCR; TCRdb keeps in-frame clones, though not all of them. Here the sample spans 440,000 or so clones, about 90% being singletons. Specimen: peripheral blood, collected in a trial of Ad26.COV2.S vaccine versus placebo. These receptors came from a person between 18 and 65 years old who received the Ad26.COV2.S COVID-19 vaccine or a placebo. The CDR3 runs from the conserved cysteine through the conserved F or W. A D gene is named only where the DNA matches it firmly. Where a row states a size, it is once, few, many or the class of an expanded clone; other rows omit it.

clone_size j_call d_call v_call cdr3_nt cdr3_aa
. TRBJ1-5 . TRBV19 TGTGCCAGTAAGGGCAGGGAGTTTAGCAATCAGCCCCAGCATTTT CASKGREFSNQPQHF
. TRBJ2-1 TRBD1 TRBV5-4 TGTGCCAGCAGCTTGGGGGCCAACAGGGGAAGAGGATACAATGAGCAGTTCTTC CASSLGANRGRGYNEQFF
. TRBJ2-1 . TRBV19 TGTGCCAGTAGTATTGCCACTATTGCTAATGAGCAGTTCTTC CASSIATIANEQFF
. TRBJ1-3 . TRBV4-3 TGCGCCAGCAGCCAAGATGTGAGTCGCTCTGGAAACACCATATATTTT CASSQDVSRSGNTIYF
. TRBJ2-5 TRBD1 TRBV18 TGTGCCAGCTCACCTTGGACAGGCCAACAAGAGACCCAGTACTTC CASSPWTGQQETQYF
. TRBJ1-2 TRBD1 TRBV27 TGTGCCAGCAGTTTTTCCGGGACAGGGTTTTATGGCTACACCTTC CASSFSGTGFYGYTF
. TRBJ2-1 . TRBV11-2 TGTGCCAGCAGCCGTCCGATGGGCGGGAATGAGCAGTTCTTC CASSRPMGGNEQFF
. TRBJ1-3 . TRBV5-4 TGTGCCAGCACCCGCAATGGGGGGAGCTCTGGAAACACCATATATTTT CASTRNGGSSGNTIYF
once TRBJ1-4 . TRBV5-3 TGTGCCAGAAGCGAGAGAAGTCAGGAAAAACTGTTTTTT CARSERSQEKLFF
. TRBJ1-5 . TRBV5-1 TGCGCCAGCAGCTTGGACAGCAATCAGCCCCAGCATTTT CASSLDSNQPQHF
. TRBJ2-7 TRBD1 TRBV6-5 TGTGCCAGCAGTTACTCCGGACAGGGTGTCTACGAGCAGTACTTC CASSYSGQGVYEQYF
. TRBJ2-1 TRBD2 TRBV6-2/TRBV6-3 TGTGCCAGCAGTTACTACCCCTTGGCTAGCGGGGGGGCCTACAATGAGCAGTTCTTC CASSYYPLASGGAYNEQFF
. TRBJ2-3 . TRBV23-1 TGCGCCAGCAGTCAATCGCTAATGGAGCGGCGGGTGCATGACACAGATACGCAGTATTTT CASSQSLMERRVHDTDTQYF
. TRBJ1-4 . TRBV5-1 TGCGCCAGCAGCTTGGGGGGCCTTGAAAAACTGTTTTTT CASSLGGLEKLFF
few TRBJ2-2 TRBD2 TRBV4-1 TGCGCCAGCAGCCAAGTCCTAGCGGGGGTAGAGACCGGGGAGCTGTTTTTT CASSQVLAGVETGELFF
. TRBJ2-7 TRBD1 TRBV6-2/TRBV6-3 TGTGCCAGCAGCCACCGGACAGGGATCTACTACGAGCAGTACTTC CASSHRTGIYYEQYF
. TRBJ1-2 . TRBV6-2/TRBV6-3 TGTGCCAGCAGTTATTTTGCGCCCAACTATGGCTACACCTTC CASSYFAPNYGYTF
. TRBJ1-2 . TRBV6-5 TGTGCCAGCAGTTACTCGAATGAGGGCGCCGGTCATGGCTACACCTTC CASSYSNEGAGHGYTF
. TRBJ2-5 . TRBV5-6 TGTGCCAGCAGCTTGGGGGGTCAGTTGGAAATAACTGGAGAGACCCAGTACTTC CASSLGGQLEITGETQYF
. TRBJ1-4 . TRBV12-3/TRBV12-4 TGTGCCAGCAGTTTATCAGAAAAACTGTTTTTT CASSLSEKLFF
. TRBJ1-5 . TRBV6-1 TGTGCCAGCAGTGAGGGTGGCCTCTCTCCGGCCCAGCATTTT CASSEGGLSPAQHF
. TRBJ2-3 . TRBV5-6 TGTGCCAGCAGGTTCACAGGGTTTAGCACAGATACGCAGTATTTT CASRFTGFSTDTQYF
. TRBJ2-3 TRBD2 TRBV6-2/TRBV6-3 TGTGCCAGCAGTTACGCCGGACTAGCGGGGGGTGGAGATACGCAGTATTTT CASSYAGLAGGGDTQYF
. TRBJ2-5 TRBD1 TRBV6-2/TRBV6-3 TGTGCCAGCAGGTACAGGGGGTCAGAGACCCAGTACTTC CASRYRGSETQYF
once TRBJ2-3 . TRBV7-2 TGTGCCAGCAGCCGCGCTGAGCTAAATACGCAGTATTTT CASSRAELNTQYF
once TRBJ2-5 TRBD1 TRBV10-3 TGTGCCATCAGTGGGCCAACTAATGATCGGACAGGGGGGAGACAAGAGACCCAGTACTTC CAISGPTNDRTGGRQETQYF
few TRBJ1-5 . TRBV7-9 TGTGCCAGCAGCCAGTCCGTTGGGGCCCAGCATTTT CASSQSVGAQHF
once TRBJ1-5 . TRBV2 TGTGCCAGCAGTGAAGGGCAGAGTAGCAATCAGCCCCAGCATTTT CASSEGQSSNQPQHF
. TRBJ1-6 . TRBV4-3 TGCGCCAGCAGCCAAGATTATGGGTTCTCCTATAATTCACCCCTCCACTTT CASSQDYGFSYNSPLHF
. TRBJ2-7 . TRBV5-1 TGCGCCAGCAGCTTTTTTCAGGGGTCGTACGAGCAGTACTTC CASSFFQGSYEQYF
once TRBJ2-1 TRBD2 TRBV19 TGTGCCAGTAGTACCCTGTTGCGGGGGGGCAATGAGCAGTTCTTC CASSTLLRGGNEQFF
. TRBJ2-4 . TRBV7-9 TGTGCCAGCACCCCAGGGAGTTCCAAAAACATTCAGTACTTC CASTPGSSKNIQYF
. TRBJ1-1 . TRBV19 TGTGCCAGTAGTATAGGGGGCAGCTTGAACACTGAAGCTTTCTTT CASSIGGSLNTEAFF
many TRBJ1-2 . TRBV27 TGTGCCAGCAGCCCGTCGGGTAGCAGCTATGGCTACACCTTC CASSPSGSSYGYTF
few TRBJ2-3 TRBD2 TRBV6-4 TGTGCCAGCAGTGACTCGGCGGGGGGCCCAGATACGCAGTATTTT CASSDSAGGPDTQYF
few TRBJ1-1 . TRBV28 TGTGCCAGCAGCGACCCCGGTGAAGCTTTCTTT CASSDPGEAFF
. TRBJ2-7 . TRBV7-2 TGTGCCAGCAGCCGGGGCCAGGGCCCCTACGAGCAGTACTTC CASSRGQGPYEQYF
. TRBJ1-1 . TRBV5-1 TGCGCCAGCAGCCTCATGAACACTGAAGCTTTCTTT CASSLMNTEAFF
few TRBJ2-3 TRBD2 TRBV10-1 TGCGGCCTTATTCCGGGACTAGCTGCCGGTCGGGATACGCAGTATTTT CGLIPGLAAGRDTQYF
. TRBJ1-1 . TRBV19 TGTGCCAGTACAGCAGGGGTCACTGAAGCTTTCTTT CASTAGVTEAFF
. TRBJ1-5 . TRBV19 TGTGCCAGTAGTATGATCGGGGAGAGCAATCAGCCCCAGCATTTT CASSMIGESNQPQHF
few TRBJ1-1 . TRBV12-3/TRBV12-4 TGTGCCAGCACCCTCGGGACTGGCACTGAAGCTTTCTTT CASTLGTGTEAFF
. TRBJ2-5 TRBD2 TRBV3-1/TRBV3-2 TGTGCCAGCAGCCAAGGCATGCTAGCGGGGATCCAAGAGACCCAGTACTTC CASSQGMLAGIQETQYF
. TRBJ1-3 . TRBV6-5 TGTGCCAGCAGGGGGTTTAAGGGTGGAAACACCATATATTTT CASRGFKGGNTIYF
. TRBJ2-2 . TRBV19 TGTGCCAGTAGTATAATCCAACCCGGGGAGCTGTTTTTT CASSIIQPGELFF
. TRBJ1-6 . TRBV6-4 TGTGCCAGCAGTGAGGGCGGGGGTTCACCCCTCCACTTT CASSEGGGSPLHF
. TRBJ2-3 . TRBV10-1 TGCGCCAGCCCTGGGGATACGCAGTATTTT CASPGDTQYF
. TRBJ1-1 . TRBV6-1 TGTGCCAGCGGTGAGGCGAAGCGCACTGAAGCTTTCTTT CASGEAKRTEAFF
few TRBJ1-3 . TRBV11-2 TGTGCCAGCAGCTTACAGGGCACTCGGGGTTGGTCTGGAAACACCATATATTTT CASSLQGTRGWSGNTIYF
. TRBJ2-5 TRBD2 TRBV7-2 TGTGCCAGCAGCTTAGCGCCAGGAGGCGGGGGTACCCAGTACTTC CASSLAPGGGGTQYF
once TRBJ1-1 . TRBV13 TGTGCCAGCAGCTTAGGGACGAACACTGAAGCTTTCTTT CASSLGTNTEAFF
. TRBJ2-7 TRBD2 TRBV19 TGTGCCAGTAGTATCCTTCCGACTAGCGGGGGGACCGAGCAGTACTTC CASSILPTSGGTEQYF
. TRBJ1-1 . TRBV9 TGTGCCAGCAGCCCCTCGATAAGCCCCCAAACTGAAGCTTTCTTT CASSPSISPQTEAFF
. TRBJ2-7 TRBD2 TRBV11-2 TGTGCCAGCAGCTTAGATCGGGGGGTGCGGGAGCAGTACTTC CASSLDRGVREQYF
. TRBJ1-2 . TRBV7-8 TGTGCCAGCAGCTCCACGACCACGGGACACCGCTATGGCTACACCTTC CASSSTTTGHRYGYTF
. TRBJ2-1 . TRBV14 TGTGCCAGCAGCCAACAGGATGTTTTCTACAATGAGCAGTTCTTC CASSQQDVFYNEQFF
. TRBJ1-5 . TRBV19 TGTGCCAGTAGCCTAAATAGCAATCAGCCCCAGCATTTT CASSLNSNQPQHF
. TRBJ2-7 . TRBV15 TGTGCCACCAGCAGAGATCCGGGGGTTAGCGAGCAGTACTTC CATSRDPGVSEQYF
. TRBJ2-3 . TRBV18 TGTGCCAGCTCACCCCTTGGGGTTAGCTGGGTGAGCACAGATACGCAGTATTTT CASSPLGVSWVSTDTQYF
. TRBJ2-7 . TRBV21-1 TGTGCCAGCAGCCATGACAGGGGAGGTTACGAGCAGTACTTC CASSHDRGGYEQYF